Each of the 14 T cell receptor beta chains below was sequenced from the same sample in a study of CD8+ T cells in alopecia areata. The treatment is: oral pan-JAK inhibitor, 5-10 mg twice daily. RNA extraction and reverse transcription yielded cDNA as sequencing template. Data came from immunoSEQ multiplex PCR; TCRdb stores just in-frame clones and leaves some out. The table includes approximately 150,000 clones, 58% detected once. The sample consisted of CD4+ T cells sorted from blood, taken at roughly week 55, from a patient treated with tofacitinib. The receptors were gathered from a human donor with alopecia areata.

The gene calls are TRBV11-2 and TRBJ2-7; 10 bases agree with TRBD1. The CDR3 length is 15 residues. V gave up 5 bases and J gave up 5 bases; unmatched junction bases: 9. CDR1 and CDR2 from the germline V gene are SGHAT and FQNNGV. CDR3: CASSHDRGQHHEQYF. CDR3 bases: TGTGCCAGCAGCCATGACAGGGGGCAGCACCACGAGCAGTACTTC.

The DNA for the CDR3 is TGTGCCAGCTCACCTCAGGGGACAGACGGCTATGGCTACACCTTC. Translated, it gives CASSPQGTDGYGYTF. This sequence joins TRBV18 and TRBJ1-2; 7 bases align to TRBD1. The CDR3 runs 15 residues. CDR1 KGHSH and CDR2 LQKENI come from the germline V gene. V lost 3 bases, J lost 4 bases, and 8 bases stayed unmatched.

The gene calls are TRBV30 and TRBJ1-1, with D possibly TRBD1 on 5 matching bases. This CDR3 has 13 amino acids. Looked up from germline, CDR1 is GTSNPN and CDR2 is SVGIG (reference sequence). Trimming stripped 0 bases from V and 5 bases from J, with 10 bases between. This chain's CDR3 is CAWSVQRGTEAFF. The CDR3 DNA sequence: TGTGCCTGGAGTGTGCAGAGGGGTACTGAAGCTTTCTTT.

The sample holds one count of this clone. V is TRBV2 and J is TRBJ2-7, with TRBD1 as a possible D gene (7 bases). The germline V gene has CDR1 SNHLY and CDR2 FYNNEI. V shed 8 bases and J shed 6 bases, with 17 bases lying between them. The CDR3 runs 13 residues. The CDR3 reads CASRGQPGGEQYF. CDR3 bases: TGTGCCAGCCGGGGACAGCCCGGGGGCGAGCAGTACTTC.

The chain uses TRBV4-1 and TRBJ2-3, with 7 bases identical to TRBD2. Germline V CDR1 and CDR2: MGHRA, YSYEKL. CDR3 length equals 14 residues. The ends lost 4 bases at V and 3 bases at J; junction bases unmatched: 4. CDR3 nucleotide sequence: TGCGCCAGCAGCCCGACTAGCCAGACAGATACGCAGTATTTT. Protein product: CASSPTSQTDTQYF.

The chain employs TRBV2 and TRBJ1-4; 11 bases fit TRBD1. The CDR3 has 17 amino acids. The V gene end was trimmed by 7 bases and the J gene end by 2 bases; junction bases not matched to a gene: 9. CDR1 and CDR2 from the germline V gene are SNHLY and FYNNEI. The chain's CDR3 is CASKVRDRGFTNEKLFF. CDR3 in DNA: TGTGCCAGCAAGGTCCGGGACAGGGGGTTTACTAATGAAAAACTGTTTTTT.

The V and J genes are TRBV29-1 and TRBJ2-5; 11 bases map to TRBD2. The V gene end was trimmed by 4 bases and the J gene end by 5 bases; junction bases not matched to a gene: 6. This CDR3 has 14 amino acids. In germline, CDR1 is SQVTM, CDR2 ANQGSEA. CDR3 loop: CSVVLAGGWETQYF. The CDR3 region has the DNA TGCAGCGTTGTGCTAGCGGGGGGCTGGGAGACCCAGTACTTC.

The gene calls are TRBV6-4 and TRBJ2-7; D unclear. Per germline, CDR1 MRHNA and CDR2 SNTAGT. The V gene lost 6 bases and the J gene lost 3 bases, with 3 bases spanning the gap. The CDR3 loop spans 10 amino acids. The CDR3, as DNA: TGTGCCAGCAGACACTACGAGCAGTACTTC. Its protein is CASRHYEQYF.

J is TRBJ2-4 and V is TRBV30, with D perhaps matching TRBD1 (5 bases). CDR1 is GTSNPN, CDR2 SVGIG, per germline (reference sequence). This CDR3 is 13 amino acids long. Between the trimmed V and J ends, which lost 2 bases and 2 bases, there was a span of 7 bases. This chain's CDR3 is CAWSSGSKNIQYF. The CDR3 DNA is TGTGCCTGGAGTTCAGGGTCCAAAAACATTCAGTACTTC.

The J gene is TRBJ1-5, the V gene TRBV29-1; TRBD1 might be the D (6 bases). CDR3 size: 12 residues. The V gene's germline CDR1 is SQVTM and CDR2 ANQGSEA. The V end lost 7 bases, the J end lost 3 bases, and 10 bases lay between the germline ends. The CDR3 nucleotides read TGCAGCGCGGGACACTTCAATCAGCCCCAGCATTTT. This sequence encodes CSAGHFNQPQHF. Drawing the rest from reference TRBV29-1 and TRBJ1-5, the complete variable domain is SAVISQKPSRDICQRGTSLTIQCQVDSQVTMMFWYRQQPGQSLTLIATANQGSEATYESGFVIDKFPISRPNLTFSTLTVSNMSPEDSSIYLCSAGHFNQPQHFGDGTRLSIL.

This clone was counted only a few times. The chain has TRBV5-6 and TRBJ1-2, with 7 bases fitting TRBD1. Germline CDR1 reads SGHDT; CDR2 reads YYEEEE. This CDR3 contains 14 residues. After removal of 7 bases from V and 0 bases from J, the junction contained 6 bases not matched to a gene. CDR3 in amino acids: CASQTRGTNYGYTF. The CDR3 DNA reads TGTGCCAGCCAAACCAGGGGGACTAACTATGGCTACACCTTC. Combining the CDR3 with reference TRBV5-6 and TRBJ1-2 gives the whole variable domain DAGVTQSPTHLIKTRGQQVTLRCSPKSGHDTVSWYQQALGQGPQFIFQYYEEEERQRGNFPDRFSGHQFPNYSSELNVNALLLGDSALYLCASQTRGTNYGYTFGSGTRLTVV.

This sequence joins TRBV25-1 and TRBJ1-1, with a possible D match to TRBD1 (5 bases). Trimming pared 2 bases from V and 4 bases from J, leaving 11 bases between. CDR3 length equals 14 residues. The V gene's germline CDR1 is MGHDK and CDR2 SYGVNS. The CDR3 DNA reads TGTGCCAGCAGTGAACAGGGCTGGGCCACTGAAGCTTTCTTT. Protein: CASSEQGWATEAFF.

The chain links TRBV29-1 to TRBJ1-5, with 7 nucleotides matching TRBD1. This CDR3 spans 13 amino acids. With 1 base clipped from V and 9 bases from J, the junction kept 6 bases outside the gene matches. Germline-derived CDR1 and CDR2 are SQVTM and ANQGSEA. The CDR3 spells CSVEVGGGMPQHF. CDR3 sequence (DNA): TGCAGCGTTGAAGTAGGAGGGGGCATGCCCCAGCATTTT.

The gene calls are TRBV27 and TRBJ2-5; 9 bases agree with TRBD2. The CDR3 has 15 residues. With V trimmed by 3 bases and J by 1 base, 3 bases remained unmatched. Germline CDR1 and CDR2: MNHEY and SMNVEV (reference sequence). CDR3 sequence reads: CASSFKRGVQETQYF. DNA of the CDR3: TGTGCCAGCAGTTTTAAGCGGGGGGTCCAAGAGACCCAGTACTTC.